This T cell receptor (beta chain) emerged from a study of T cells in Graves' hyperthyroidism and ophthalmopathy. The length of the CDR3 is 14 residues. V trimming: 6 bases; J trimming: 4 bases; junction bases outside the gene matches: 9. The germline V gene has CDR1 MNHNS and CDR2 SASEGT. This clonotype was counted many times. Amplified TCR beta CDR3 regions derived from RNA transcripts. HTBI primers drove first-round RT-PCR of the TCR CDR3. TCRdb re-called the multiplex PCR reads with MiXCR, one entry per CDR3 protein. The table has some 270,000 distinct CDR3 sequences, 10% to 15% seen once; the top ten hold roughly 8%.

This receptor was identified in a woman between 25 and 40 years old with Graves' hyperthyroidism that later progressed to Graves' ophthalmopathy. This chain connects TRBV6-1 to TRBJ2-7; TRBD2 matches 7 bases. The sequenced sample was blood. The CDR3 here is CASRDSGTTYEQYF. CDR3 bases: TGTGCCAGCAGAGACTCCGGGACTACTTACGAGCAGTACTTC.